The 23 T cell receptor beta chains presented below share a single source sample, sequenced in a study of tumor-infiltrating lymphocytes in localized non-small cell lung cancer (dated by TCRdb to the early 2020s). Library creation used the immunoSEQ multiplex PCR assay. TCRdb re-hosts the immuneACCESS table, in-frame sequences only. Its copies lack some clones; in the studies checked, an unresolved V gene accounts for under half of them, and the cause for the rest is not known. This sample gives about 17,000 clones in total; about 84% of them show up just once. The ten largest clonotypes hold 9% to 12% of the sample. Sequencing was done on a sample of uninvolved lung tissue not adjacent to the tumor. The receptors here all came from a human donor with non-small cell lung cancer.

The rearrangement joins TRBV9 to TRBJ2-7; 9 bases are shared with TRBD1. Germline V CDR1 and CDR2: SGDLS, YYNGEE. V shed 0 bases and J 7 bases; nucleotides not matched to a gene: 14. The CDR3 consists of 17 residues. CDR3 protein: CASSVGPLQGALGEQYF. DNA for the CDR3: TGTGCCAGCAGCGTAGGTCCCCTACAGGGGGCTTTGGGGGAGCAGTACTTC.

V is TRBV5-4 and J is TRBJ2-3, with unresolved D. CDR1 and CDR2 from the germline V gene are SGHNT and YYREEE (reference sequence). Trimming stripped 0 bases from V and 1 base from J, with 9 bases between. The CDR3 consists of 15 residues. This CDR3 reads CASSLELARTDTQYF. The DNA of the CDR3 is TGTGCCAGCAGCTTGGAACTGGCTCGCACAGATACGCAGTATTTT.

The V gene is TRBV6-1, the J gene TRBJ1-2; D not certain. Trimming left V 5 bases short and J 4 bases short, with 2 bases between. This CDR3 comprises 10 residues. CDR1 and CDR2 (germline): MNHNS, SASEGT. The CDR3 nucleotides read TGTGCCAGCAGTTCCTATGGCTACACCTTC. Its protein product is CASSSYGYTF.

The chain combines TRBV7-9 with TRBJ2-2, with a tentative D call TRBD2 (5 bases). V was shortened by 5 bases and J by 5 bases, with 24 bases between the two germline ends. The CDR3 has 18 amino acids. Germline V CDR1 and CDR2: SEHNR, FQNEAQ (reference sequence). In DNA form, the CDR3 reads TGTGCCAGCAGCCTGGTGGTGGGGAGCCAGATTAGGACCGGGGAGCTGTTTTTT. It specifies CASSLVVGSQIRTGELFF.

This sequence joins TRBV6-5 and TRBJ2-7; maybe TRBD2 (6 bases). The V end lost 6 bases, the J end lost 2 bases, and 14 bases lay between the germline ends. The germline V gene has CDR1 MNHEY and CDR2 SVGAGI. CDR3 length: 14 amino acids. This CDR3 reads CASSTLGGTYEQYF. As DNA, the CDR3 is TGTGCCAGCAGCACCCTAGGCGGGACCTACGAGCAGTACTTC.

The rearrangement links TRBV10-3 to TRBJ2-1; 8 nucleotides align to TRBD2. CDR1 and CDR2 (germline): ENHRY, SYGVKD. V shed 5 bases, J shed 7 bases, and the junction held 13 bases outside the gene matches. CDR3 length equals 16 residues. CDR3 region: CAISLGSGTRVNEQFF. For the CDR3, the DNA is TGTGCCATCAGTCTAGGTTCCGGGACTAGGGTGAATGAGCAGTTCTTC.

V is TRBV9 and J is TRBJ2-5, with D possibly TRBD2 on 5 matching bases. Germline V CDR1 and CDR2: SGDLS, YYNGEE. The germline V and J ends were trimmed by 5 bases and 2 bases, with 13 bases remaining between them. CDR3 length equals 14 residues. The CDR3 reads CASSATAGQETQYF. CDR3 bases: TGTGCCAGCAGTGCTACGGCGGGTCAAGAGACCCAGTACTTC. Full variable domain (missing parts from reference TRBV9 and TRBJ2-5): DSGVTQTPKHLITATGQRVTLRCSPRSGDLSVYWYQQSLDQGLQFLIQYYNGEERAKGNILERFSAQQFPDLHSELNLSSLELGDSALYFCASSATAGQETQYFGPGTRLLVL.

CDR3 protein: CASSLAGRLAGLDEQFF. CDR3 DNA: TGCGCCAGCAGCTTGGCGGGGAGGCTAGCGGGTTTGGATGAGCAGTTCTTC. The chain joins TRBV5-1 to TRBJ2-1, with 8 bases fitting TRBD2. CDR3 size: 17 residues. The germline V gene encodes CDR1 SGHRS and CDR2 YFSETQ. V trimming: 0 bases; J trimming: 8 bases; junction bases outside the gene matches: 13.

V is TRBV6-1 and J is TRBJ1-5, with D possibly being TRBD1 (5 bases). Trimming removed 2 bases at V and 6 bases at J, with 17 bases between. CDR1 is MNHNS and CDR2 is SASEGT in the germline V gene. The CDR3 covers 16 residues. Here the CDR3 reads CASSENWDPRGQPQHF. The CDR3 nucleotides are TGTGCCAGCAGTGAAAACTGGGACCCCCGGGGTCAGCCCCAGCATTTT.

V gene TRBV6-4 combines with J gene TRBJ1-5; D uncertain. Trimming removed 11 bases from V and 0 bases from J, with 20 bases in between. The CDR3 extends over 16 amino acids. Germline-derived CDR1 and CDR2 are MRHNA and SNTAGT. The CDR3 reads CAPPKGRTDSNQPQHF. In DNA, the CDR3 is TGTGCCCCCCCAAAAGGTCGGACCGATAGCAATCAGCCCCAGCATTTT.

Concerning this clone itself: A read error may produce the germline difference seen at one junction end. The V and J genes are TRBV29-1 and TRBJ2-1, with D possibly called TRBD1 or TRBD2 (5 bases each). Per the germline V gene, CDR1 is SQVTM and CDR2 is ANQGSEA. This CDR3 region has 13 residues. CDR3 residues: CRVDGLLGDEQFF. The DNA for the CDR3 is TGCAGAGTTGATGGGCTATTGGGGGATGAGCAGTTCTTC.

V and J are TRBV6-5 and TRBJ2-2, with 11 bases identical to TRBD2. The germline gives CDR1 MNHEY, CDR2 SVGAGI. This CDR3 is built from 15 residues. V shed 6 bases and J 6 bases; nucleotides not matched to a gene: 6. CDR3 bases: TGTGCCAGCAGCATTGAACTAGCGGGAGCCGGGGAGCTGTTTTTT. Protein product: CASSIELAGAGELFF.

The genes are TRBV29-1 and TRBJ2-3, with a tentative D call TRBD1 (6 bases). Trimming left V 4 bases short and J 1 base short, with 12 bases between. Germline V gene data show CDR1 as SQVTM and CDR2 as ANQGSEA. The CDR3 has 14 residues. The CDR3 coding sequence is TGCAGCGTTGTCGCAGGGGTCCGCACAGATACGCAGTATTTT. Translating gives CSVVAGVRTDTQYF.

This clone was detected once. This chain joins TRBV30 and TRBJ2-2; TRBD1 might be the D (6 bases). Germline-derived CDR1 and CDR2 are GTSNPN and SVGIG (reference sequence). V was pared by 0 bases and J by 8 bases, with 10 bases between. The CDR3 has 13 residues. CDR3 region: CAWSVDRWGELFF. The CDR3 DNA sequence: TGTGCCTGGAGTGTAGACAGGTGGGGGGAGCTGTTTTTT.

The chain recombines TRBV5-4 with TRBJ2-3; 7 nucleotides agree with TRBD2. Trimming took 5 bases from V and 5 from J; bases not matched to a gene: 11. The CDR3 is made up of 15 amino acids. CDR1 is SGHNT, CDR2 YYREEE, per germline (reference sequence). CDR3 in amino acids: CASRLKGGVGDTQYF. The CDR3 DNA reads TGTGCCAGCAGGCTAAAGGGAGGGGTGGGAGATACGCAGTATTTT.

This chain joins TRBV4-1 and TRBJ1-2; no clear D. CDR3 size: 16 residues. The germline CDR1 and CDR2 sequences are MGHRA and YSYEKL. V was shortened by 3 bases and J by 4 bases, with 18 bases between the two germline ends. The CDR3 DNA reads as TGCGCCAGCAGCCAGGAAAAAGCAGGATCCGCCTATGGCTACACCTTC. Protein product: CASSQEKAGSAYGYTF.

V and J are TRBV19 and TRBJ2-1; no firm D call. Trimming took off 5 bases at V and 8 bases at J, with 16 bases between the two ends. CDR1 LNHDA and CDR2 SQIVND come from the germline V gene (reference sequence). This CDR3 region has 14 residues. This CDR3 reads CASSPEPNTYEQFF. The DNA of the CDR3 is TGTGCCAGTAGTCCAGAACCTAACACGTATGAGCAGTTCTTC.

CDR3 nucleotide sequence: TGTGCCTGGAGTGTACAGAGCGGGAACGAGCAGTACTTC. Translation: CAWSVQSGNEQYF. J is TRBJ2-7 and V is TRBV30; 7 nucleotides match TRBD2. The CDR3 runs 13 residues. The V gene end was trimmed by 0 bases and the J gene end by 5 bases; junction bases not matched to a gene: 4. Germline CDR1 GTSNPN, CDR2 SVGIG (reference sequence).

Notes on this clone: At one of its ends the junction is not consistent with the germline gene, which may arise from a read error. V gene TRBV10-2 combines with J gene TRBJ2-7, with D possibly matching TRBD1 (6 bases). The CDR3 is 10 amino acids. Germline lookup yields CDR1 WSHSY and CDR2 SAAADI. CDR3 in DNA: TGCGCCAGCAGCGAGGGACACCTGAATTTC. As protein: CASSEGHLNF.

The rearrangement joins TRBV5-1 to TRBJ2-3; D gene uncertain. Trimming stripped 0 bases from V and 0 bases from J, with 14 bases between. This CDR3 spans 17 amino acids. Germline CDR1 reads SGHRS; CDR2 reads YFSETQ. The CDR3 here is CASSLGLSPTSTDTQYF. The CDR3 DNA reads TGCGCCAGCAGCTTGGGGTTATCACCAACTAGCACAGATACGCAGTATTTT.

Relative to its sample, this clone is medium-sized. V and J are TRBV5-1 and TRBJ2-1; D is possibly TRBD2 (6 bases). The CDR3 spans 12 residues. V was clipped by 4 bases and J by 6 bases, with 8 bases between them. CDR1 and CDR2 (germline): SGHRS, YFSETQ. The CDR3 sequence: CASSPEGNEQFF. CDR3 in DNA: TGCGCCAGCAGCCCGGAGGGCAATGAGCAGTTCTTC. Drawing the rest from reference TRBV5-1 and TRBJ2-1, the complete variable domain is KAGVTQTPRYLIKTRGQQVTLSCSPISGHRSVSWYQQTPGQGLQFLFEYFSETQRNKGNFPGRFSGRQFSNSRSEMNVSTLELGDSALYLCASSPEGNEQFFGPGTRLTVL.

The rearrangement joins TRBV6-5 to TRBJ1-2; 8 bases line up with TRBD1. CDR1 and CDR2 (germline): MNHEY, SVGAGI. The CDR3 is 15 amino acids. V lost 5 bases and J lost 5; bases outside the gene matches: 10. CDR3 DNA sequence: TGTGCCAGCAGTCCGAAGACAGGGGCCGGGTATGGCTACACCTTC. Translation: CASSPKTGAGYGYTF.

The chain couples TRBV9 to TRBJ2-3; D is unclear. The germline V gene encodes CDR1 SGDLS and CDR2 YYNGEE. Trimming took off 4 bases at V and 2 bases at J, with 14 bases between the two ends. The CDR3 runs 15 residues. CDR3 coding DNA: TGTGCCAGCAGCCCAAATCCTAGTCCCACAGATACGCAGTATTTT. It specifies CASSPNPSPTDTQYF.